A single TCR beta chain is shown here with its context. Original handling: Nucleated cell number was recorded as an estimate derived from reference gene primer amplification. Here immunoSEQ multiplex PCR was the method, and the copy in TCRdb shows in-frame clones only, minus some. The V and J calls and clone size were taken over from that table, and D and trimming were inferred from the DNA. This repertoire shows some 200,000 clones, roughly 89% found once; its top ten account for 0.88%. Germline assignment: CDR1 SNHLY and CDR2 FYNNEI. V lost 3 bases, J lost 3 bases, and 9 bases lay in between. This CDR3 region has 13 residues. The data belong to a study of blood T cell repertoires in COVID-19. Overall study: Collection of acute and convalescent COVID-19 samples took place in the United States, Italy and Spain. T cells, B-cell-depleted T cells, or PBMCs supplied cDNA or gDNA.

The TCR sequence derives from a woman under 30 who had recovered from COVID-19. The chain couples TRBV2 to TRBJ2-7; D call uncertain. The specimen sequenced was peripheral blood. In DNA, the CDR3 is TGTGCCAGCAGTGAGACCCCGGGCTACGAGCAGTACGTC. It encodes CASSETPGYEQYV.